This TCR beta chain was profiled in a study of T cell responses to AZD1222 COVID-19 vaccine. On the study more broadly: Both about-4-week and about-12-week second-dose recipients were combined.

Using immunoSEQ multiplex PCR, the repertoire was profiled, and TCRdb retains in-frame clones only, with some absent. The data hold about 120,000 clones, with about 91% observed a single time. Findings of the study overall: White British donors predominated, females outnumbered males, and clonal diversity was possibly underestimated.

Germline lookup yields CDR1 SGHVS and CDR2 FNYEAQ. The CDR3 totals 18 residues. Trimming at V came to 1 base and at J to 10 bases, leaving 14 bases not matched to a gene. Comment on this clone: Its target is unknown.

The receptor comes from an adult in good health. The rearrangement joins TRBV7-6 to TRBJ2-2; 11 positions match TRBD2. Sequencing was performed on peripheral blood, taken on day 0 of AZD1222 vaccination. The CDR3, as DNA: TGTGCCAGCAGCTTAGGACTAGCGGGATCCTCGGTCTGGCCGGAGCTGTTTTTT. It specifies CASSLGLAGSSVWPELFF.